This T cell receptor beta chain is from a study of regulatory and conventional T cells in RAG deficiency. Regarding the study as a whole: Treg unique TCR beta sequences were approximately 96-fold fewer in Omenn syndrome and CID/AS patients than controls. Omenn patients showed >80% Treg-Tconv overlap and shorter CDR3 lengths. Control T-cell subsets had markedly higher Shannon entropy and lower Simpson indices than RAG-deficient patients.

Worth noting for this clone: Its antigen is as yet unknown.

Blood CD4+ CD25-low CD127-high conventional T cells supplied the genomic DNA template. The CDR3 has 14 residues. V was cut by 4 bases and J by 2 bases, with 11 bases left in between. Per germline, CDR1 SEHNR and CDR2 FQNEAQ (reference sequence). The method was immunoSEQ multiplex PCR; TCRdb's version includes in-frame clones alone and lacks a portion of them. The repertoire has fewer than 40,000 clones, about 80% of them found once; the top ten carry just under 3.5%. The same data also went into a second study, on regulatory T cells. As reported in that work: The PCR used 52 TRBV and 13 TRBJ primers. Regulatory T cells showed the strongest V-J pair restriction and V/J gene skewing among patient repertoires.

Material for sequencing was CD4+ effector T cells sorted from blood. The chain has TRBV7-9 and TRBJ1-1, with D hard to call. This clonotype was obtained from a human donor in good health. CDR3 DNA: TGTGCCAGCAGCTATAACGCCGCCAACACTGAAGCTTTCTTT. Residues: CASSYNAANTEAFF.